In its sample, the clone carrying this T cell receptor (beta chain) was seen a few times. Antigen: not known. After 5'RACE with constant-segment primers, TCR alpha and TCR beta cDNA libraries carrying sample barcodes and UMIs were obtained. MiXCR, applied by TCRdb to the 5' RACE reads, yields one record per CDR3 protein. The sample yields fewer than 400,000 distinct CDR3 sequences, more than 15% seen once. This record comes from a study of T-cell memory formation after mild COVID-19. Study-level points and caveats: Contracting CD4+ clones lay largely in CM and EM, with CD8+ ones residing in EMRA.

The sample taken for sequencing was PBMCs or a T cell subset sorted from them (not recorded which). This TCR came from a man aged 18 to 30 who had mild COVID-19 (a few samples of this study predate the infection). Cell type and time point are not known.

CDR3 nucleotides: TGCGCCAGCAGCTTGGCCTTCCAGGGCCTAAACACTGAAGCTTTCTTT. Translation: CASSLAFQGLNTEAFF. This chain connects TRBV5-1 to TRBJ1-1; maybe TRBD1 (5 bases). The V end lost 0 bases, the J end lost 2 bases, and 14 bases lay between the germline ends. CDR3 length: 16 amino acids. From germline, CDR1 is SGHRS and CDR2 YFSETQ. The full variable domain, rest sourced from reference TRBV5-1 and TRBJ1-1, is KAGVTQTPRYLIKTRGQQVTLSCSPISGHRSVSWYQQTPGQGLQFLFEYFSETQRNKGNFPGRFSGRQFSNSRSEMNVSTLELGDSALYLCASSLAFQGLNTEAFFGQGTRLTVV.